This T cell receptor beta chain is drawn from a study of blood T cell repertoires in COVID-19. On the study more broadly: Specimens from acute and convalescent COVID-19 originated in the United States, Italy and Spain. The analysed material was cDNA or gDNA that came from T cells, B-cell-depleted T cells, or PBMCs.

Original processing notes: For nucleated cells, counts were estimated from reference gene primer amplification. Profiling relied on immunoSEQ multiplex PCR, and the TCRdb table lists in-frame clones only, not all of them. V, J and clone size were drawn from that table, and D and trimming were deduced from the DNA. The repertoire holds 150,000 or so clones, with 85% to 95% as singletons. The trim removed 1 base at V and 7 bases at J, leaving 4 bases unmatched. The length of the CDR3 is 15 residues. In germline, CDR1 is SSHAT, CDR2 FNYEAQ (reference sequence). The source material was peripheral blood. This receptor was obtained from a man aged 50-59 years with acute or convalescent COVID-19. This rearrangement joins TRBV7-7 to TRBJ2-1, with TRBD1 matching over 10 bases. The CDR3 sequence: CASSLGTGGTNEQFF. CDR3 nucleotide sequence: TGTGCCAGCAGCTTAGGGACAGGGGGAACGAATGAGCAGTTCTTC.